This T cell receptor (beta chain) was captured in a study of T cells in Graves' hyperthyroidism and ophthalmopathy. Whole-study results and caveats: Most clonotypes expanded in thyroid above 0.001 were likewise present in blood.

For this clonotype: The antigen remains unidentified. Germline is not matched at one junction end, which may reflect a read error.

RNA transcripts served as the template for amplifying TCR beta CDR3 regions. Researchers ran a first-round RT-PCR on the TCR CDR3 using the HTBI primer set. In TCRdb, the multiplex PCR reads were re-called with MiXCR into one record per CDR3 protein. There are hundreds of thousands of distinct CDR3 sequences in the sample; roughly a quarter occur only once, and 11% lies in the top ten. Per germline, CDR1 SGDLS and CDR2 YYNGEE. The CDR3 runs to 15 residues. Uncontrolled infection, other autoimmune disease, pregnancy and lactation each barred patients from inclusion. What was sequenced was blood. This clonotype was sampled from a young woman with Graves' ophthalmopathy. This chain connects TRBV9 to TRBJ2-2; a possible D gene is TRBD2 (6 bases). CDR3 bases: TGTGCCAGCAGCGTAGATCCGGGAGAGGCCGGGGAGCTGGTTTTT. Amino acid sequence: CASSVDPGEAGELVF. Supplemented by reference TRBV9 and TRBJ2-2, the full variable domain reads DSGVTQTPKHLITATGQRVTLRCSPRSGDLSVYWYQQSLDQGLQFLIQYYNGEERAKGNILERFSAQQFPDLHSELNLSSLELGDSALYFCASSVDPGEAGELVFGEGSRLTVL.